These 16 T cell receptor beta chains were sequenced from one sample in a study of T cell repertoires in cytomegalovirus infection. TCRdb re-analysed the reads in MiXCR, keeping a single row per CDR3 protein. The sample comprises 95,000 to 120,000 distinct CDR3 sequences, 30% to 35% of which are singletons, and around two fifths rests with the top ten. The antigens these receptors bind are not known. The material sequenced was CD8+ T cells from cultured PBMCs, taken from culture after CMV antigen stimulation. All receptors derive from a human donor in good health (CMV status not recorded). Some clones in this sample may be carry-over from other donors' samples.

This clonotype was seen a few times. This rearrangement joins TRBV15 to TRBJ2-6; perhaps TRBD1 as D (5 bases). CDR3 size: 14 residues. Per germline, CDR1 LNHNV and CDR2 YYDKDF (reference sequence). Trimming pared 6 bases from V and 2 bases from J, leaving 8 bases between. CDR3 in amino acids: CATSGAPGANVLTF. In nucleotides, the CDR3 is TGTGCCACCAGTGGGGCCCCTGGGGCCAACGTCCTGACTTTC.

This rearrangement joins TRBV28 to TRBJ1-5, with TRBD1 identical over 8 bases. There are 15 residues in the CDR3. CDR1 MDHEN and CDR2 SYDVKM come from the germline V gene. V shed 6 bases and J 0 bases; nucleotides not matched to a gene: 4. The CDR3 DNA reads TGTGCCAGCAGGACAGGGGTTTATAGCAATCAGCCCCAGCATTTT. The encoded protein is CASRTGVYSNQPQHF.

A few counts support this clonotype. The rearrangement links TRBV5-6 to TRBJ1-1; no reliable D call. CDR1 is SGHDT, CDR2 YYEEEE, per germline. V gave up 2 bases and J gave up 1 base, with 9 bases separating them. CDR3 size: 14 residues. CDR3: CASSLRSRNTEAFF. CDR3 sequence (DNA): TGTGCCAGCAGCTTAAGGAGTCGGAACACTGAAGCTTTCTTT.

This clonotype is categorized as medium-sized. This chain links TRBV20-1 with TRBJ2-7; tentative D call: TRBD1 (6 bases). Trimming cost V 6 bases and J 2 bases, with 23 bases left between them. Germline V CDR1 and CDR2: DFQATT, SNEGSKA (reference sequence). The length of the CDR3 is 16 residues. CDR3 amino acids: CSAIARLGTHTYEQYF. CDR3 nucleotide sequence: TGCAGTGCCATTGCCCGGCTCGGGACACATACCTACGAGCAGTACTTC.

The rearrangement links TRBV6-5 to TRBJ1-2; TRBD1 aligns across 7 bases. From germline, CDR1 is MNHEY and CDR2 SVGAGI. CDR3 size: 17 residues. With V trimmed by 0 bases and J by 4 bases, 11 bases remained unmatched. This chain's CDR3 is CASSYSTGQGGSYGYTF. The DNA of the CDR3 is TGTGCCAGCAGTTACTCGACAGGGCAGGGGGGTTCCTATGGCTACACCTTC.

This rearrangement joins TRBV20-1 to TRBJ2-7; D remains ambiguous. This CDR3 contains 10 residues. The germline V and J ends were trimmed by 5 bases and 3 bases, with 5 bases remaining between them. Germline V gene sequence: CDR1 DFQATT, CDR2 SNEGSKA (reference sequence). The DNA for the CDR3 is TGCAGTGCTGGGAACTACGAGCAGTACTTC. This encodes CSAGNYEQYF.

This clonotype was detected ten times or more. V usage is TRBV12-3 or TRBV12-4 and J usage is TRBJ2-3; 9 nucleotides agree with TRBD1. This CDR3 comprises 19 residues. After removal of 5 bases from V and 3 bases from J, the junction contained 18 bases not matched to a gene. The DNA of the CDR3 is TGTGCCAGCAGTCCAAGGGCGCTAAGGGGGACAGGGCTTACAGATACGCAGTATTTT. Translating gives CASSPRALRGTGLTDTQYF.

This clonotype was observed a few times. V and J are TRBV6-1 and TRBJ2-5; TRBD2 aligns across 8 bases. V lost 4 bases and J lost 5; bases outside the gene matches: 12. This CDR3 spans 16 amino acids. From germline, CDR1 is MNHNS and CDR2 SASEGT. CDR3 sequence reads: CASSVRAGVSRETQYF. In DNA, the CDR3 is TGTGCCAGCAGTGTCCGAGCGGGGGTCTCGAGGGAGACCCAGTACTTC.

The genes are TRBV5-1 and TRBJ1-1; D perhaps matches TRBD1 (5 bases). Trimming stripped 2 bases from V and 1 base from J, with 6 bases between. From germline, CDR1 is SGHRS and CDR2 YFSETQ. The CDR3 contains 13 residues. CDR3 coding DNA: TGCGCCAGCAGCTTTAGGGGGAACACTGAAGCTTTCTTT. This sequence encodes CASSFRGNTEAFF. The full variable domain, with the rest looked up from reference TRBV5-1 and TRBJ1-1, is KAGVTQTPRYLIKTRGQQVTLSCSPISGHRSVSWYQQTPGQGLQFLFEYFSETQRNKGNFPGRFSGRQFSNSRSEMNVSTLELGDSALYLCASSFRGNTEAFFGQGTRLTVV.

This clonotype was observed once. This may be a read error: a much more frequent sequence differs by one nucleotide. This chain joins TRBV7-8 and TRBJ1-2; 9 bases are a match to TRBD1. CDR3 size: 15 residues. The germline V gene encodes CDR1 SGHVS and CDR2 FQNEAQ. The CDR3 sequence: CVSSSRTGVNYGYTF. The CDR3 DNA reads TGTGTCAGCAGCTCGAGGACAGGGGTGAACTATGGCTACACCTTC. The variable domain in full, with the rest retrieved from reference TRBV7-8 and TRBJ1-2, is GAGVSQSPRYKVAKRGQDVALRCDPISGHVSLFWYQQALGQGPEFLTYFQNEAQLDKSGLPSDRFFAERPEGSVSTLKIQRTQQEDSAVYLCVSSSRTGVNYGYTFGSGTRLTVV.

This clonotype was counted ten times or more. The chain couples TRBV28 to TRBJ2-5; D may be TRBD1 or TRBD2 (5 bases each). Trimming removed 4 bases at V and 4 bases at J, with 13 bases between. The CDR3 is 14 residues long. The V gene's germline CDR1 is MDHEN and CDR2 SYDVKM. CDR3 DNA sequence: TGTGCCAGCAGTTCTTCTGCTGGGGGAGAGACCCAGTACTTC. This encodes CASSSSAGGETQYF.

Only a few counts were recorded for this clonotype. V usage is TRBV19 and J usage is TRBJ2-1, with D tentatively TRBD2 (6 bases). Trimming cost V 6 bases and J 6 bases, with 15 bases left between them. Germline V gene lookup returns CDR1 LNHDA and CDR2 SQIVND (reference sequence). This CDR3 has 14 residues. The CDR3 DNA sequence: TGTGCCAGTAGCCTGACTAGAAGGGTCAATGAGCAGTTCTTC. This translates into CASSLTRRVNEQFF.

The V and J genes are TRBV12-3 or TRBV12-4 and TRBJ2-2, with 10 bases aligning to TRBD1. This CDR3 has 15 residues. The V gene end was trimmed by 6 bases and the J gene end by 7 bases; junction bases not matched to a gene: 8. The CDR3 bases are TGTGCCAGCAGGGGCGGGACAGGGGATCTCGGGGAGCTGTTTTTT. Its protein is CASRGGTGDLGELFF.

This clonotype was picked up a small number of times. The CDR3 DNA reads as TGTGCCAGCAGTTACCCCAGGGCCCCGAACACTGAAGCTTTCTTT. This encodes CASSYPRAPNTEAFF. V and J are TRBV6-6 and TRBJ1-1, with D possibly TRBD1 on 5 matching bases. Trimming left V 2 bases short and J 1 base short, with 11 bases between. There are 15 residues in the CDR3. CDR1 and CDR2 (germline): MNHNY, SVGAGI (reference sequence).

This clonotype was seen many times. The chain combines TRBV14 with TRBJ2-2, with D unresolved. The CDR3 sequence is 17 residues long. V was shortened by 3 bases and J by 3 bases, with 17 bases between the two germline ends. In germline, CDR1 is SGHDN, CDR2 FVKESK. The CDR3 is CASSHLRFATDTGELFF. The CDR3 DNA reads TGTGCCAGCAGCCACCTCCGATTCGCTACGGACACCGGGGAGCTGTTTTTT.

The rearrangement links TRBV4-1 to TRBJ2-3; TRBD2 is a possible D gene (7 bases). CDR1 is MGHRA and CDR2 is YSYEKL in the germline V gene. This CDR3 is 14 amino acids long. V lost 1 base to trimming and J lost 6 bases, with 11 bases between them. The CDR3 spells CASSQAGGWDTQYF. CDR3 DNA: TGCGCCAGCAGCCAAGCGGGGGGCTGGGATACGCAGTATTTT.